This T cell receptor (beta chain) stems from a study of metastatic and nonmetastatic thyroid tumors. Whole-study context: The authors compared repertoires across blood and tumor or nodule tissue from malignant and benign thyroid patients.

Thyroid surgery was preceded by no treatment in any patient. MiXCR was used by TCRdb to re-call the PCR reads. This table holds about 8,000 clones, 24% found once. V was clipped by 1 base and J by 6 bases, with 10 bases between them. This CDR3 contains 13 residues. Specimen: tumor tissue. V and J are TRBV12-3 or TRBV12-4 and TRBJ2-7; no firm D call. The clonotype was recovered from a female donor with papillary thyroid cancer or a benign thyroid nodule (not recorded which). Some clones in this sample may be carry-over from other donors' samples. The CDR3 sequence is CASSLGTFGEQYF. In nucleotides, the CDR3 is TGTGCCAGCAGTTTAGGGACCTTCGGCGAGCAGTACTTC.